The count of the clone carrying this T cell receptor beta chain is one. Here immunoSEQ multiplex PCR was the method, and the copy in TCRdb shows in-frame clones only, minus some. This table has 250,000 to 400,000 clones, about nine tenths appearing once. The sample belongs to a study of cytomegalovirus exposure and HLA in healthy donors. The CDR3 is made up of 17 amino acids. CDR1 SEHNR and CDR2 FQNEAQ come from the germline V gene (reference sequence). The ends lost 0 bases at V and 6 bases at J; junction bases unmatched: 9. Sequencing used PBMCs. This chain joins TRBV7-9 and TRBJ2-7; 12 positions agree with TRBD2. The TCR originated in a woman aged 25 to 39 in good health and CMV-seropositive. Written as DNA, the CDR3 is TGTGCCAGCAGCTTAGCCGTCAGGACTAGCGGGGAGATCGAGCAGTACTTC. Its translation: CASSLAVRTSGEIEQYF. Based on the CDR3 plus reference TRBV7-9 and TRBJ2-7, the full variable domain is DTGVSQNPRHKITKRGQNVTFRCDPISEHNRLYWYRQTLGQGPEFLTYFQNEAQLEKSRLLSDRFSAERPKGSFSTLEIQRTEQGDSAMYLCASSLAVRTSGEIEQYFGPGTRLTVT.